This T cell receptor beta chain was profiled in a study of shared T cell receptors in the human thymus. Only in-frame clones appear in the TCRdb table, and some are missing; sequencing was by immunoSEQ multiplex PCR. The table records hundreds of thousands of clones, roughly 85% of them present only once. Per the germline V gene, CDR1 is LNHNV and CDR2 is YYDKDF (reference sequence). The CDR3 extends over 16 amino acids. The germline V and J ends were trimmed by 0 bases and 0 bases, with 9 bases remaining between them. These data were also filed under a second study, of human thymus T cells. That work adds: Related research examined unrelated individuals and reported that their thymic repertoires overlapped highly.

Sequenced: thymocytes. The rearrangement uses TRBV15 and TRBJ1-3, with TRBD1 as a possible D gene (6 bases). The origin of this receptor is a girl under three years old with a congenital heart defect. The CDR3: CATSRDIGGSGNTIYF. CDR3 coding DNA: TGTGCCACCAGCAGAGATATAGGGGGCTCTGGAAACACCATATATTTT.